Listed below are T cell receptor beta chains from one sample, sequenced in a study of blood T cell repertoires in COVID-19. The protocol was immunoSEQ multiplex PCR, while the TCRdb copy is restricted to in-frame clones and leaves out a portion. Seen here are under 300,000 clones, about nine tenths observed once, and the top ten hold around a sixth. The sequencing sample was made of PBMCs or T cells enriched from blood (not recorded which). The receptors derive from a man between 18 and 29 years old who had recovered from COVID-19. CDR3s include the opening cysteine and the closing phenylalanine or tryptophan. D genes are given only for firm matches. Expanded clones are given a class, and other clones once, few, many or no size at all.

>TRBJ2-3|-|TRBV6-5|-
TGTGCCAGCAGTTATAGGGGAACCACAGATACGCAGTATTTT
CASSYRGTTDTQYF
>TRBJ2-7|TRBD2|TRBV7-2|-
TGTGCCAGCAGCCCAATGACTAGCGGATACGAGCAGTACTTC
CASSPMTSGYEQYF
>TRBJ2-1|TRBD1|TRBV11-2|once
TGTGCCAGCAGCACGAGGGGACAGGGGGTATCCTACAATGAGCAGTTCTTC
CASSTRGQGVSYNEQFF
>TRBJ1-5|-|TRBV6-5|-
TGTGCCAGCAGTTCCAGAAATCAGCCCCAGCATTTT
CASSSRNQPQHF
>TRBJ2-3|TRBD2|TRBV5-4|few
TGTGCCAGCAGCTCCGGGACTAGGAGAGACACAGATACGCAGTATTTT
CASSSGTRRDTDTQYF
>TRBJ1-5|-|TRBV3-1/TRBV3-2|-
TGTGCCAGCAGCCAAGATGAGTGGGCTCTTCAGCATTTT
CASSQDEWALQHF
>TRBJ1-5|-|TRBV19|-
TGTGCCAGTAGCCAGACAGGAGGAAATCAGCCCCAGCATTTT
CASSQTGGNQPQHF
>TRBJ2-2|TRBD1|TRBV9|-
TGTGCCAGCAGCGTAGGTGACAGGGGCACCGGGGAGCTGTTTTTT
CASSVGDRGTGELFF
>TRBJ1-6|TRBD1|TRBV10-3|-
TGTGCCATCAGTGACATGCAACAGGGGTCGGATTCACCCCTCCACTTT
CAISDMQQGSDSPLHF
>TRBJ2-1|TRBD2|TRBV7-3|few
TGTGCCAGCAGCCCTACTAGCGGGAGTTTTAATGAGCAGTTCTTC
CASSPTSGSFNEQFF
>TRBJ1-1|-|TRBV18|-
TGTGCCAGCTCTTTAGTTGAACCACTACCGATGAACACTGAAGCTTTCTTT
CASSLVEPLPMNTEAFF
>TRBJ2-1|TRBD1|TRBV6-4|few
TGTGCCAGCAGTGACTCCGCCGGACAGGGGGCGGGTGAGCAGTTCTTC
CASSDSAGQGAGEQFF
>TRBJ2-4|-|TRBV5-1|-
TGCGCCAGCAGCTTGGGCCGGCAGGGGAACATTCAGTACTTC
CASSLGRQGNIQYF
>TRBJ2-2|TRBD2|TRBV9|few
TGTGCCAGCAGCCTCAGCGGGAACCCGAACACCGGGGAGCTGTTTTTT
CASSLSGNPNTGELFF
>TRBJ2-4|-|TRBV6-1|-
TGTGCCAGCAGTGATTTACCTTCCATCTCTCAACGGAACATTCAGTACTTC
CASSDLPSISQRNIQYF
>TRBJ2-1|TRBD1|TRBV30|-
TGTGCCTGGAGTGTAGGGGACAGGACTCGCTCCTACAATGAGCAGTTCTTC
CAWSVGDRTRSYNEQFF
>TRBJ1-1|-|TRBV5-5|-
TGTGCCAGCAGGGGTGGGTGGGAGGTCACTGAAGCTTTCTTT
CASRGGWEVTEAFF
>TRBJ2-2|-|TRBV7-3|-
TGTGCCAGCAGCTTAACCCAGAACACCGGGGAGCTGTTTTTT
CASSLTQNTGELFF
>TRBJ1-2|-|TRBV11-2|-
TGTGCCAGCAGCTTAGAGACAGGATCTGGCTACACCTTC
CASSLETGSGYTF
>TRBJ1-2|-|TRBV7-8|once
TGTGCCAGCAGCCTAACGGACAGAACTAACTATGGCTACACCTTC
CASSLTDRTNYGYTF
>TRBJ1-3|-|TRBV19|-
TGTGCCACAACACAGAGCTCTGGAAACACCATATATTTT
CATTQSSGNTIYF
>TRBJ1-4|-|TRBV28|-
TGTGCCAGCAGTCTTACATCAGCGGGGAATGAAAAACTGTTTTTT
CASSLTSAGNEKLFF
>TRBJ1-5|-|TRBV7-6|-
TGTGCCAGCAGCTTAGAGCGGTTTCAGCCCCAGCATTTT
CASSLERFQPQHF
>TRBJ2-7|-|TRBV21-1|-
TGTGCCAGCCTCTCCACTCGGGACAGGCTCACCTACGAGCAGTACTTC
CASLSTRDRLTYEQYF
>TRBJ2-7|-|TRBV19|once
TGTGCCAGTAGTCTTGGGACACCCTACGAGCAGTACTTC
CASSLGTPYEQYF
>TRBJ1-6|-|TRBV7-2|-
TGTGCCAGCAGCTTACAGGTTACAGGGAATTCACCCCTCCACTTT
CASSLQVTGNSPLHF
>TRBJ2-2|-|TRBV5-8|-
TGTGCCAGCAGCTTGGATCCTAGCCTAAACACCGGGGAGCTGTTTTTT
CASSLDPSLNTGELFF
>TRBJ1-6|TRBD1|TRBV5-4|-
TGTGCCAGCAGCTTGGCCGGAGCAGGGGGCGCATCTTCACCCCTCCACTTT
CASSLAGAGGASSPLHF
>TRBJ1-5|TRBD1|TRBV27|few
TGTGCCAGCAGATCGGGACAGGGGAGCAATCAGCCCCAGCATTTT
CASRSGQGSNQPQHF
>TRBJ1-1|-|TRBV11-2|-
TGTGCCAGCAGCTTAGAATCAGGGATGAACACTGAAGCTTTCTTT
CASSLESGMNTEAFF
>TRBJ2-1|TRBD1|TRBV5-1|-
TGCGCCAGCAGCTTGGGGGACAGGGGGTACAATGAGCAGTTCTTC
CASSLGDRGYNEQFF
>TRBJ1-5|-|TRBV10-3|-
TGTGCCATCAGTGAACAGAGCCAGAATCAGCCCCAGCATTTT
CAISEQSQNQPQHF
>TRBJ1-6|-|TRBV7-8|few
TGTGCCAGCAGCCAGGACAGCTATAATTCACCCCTCCACTTT
CASSQDSYNSPLHF
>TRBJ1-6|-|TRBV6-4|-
TGTGCCAGCAGTGAAGGGGGCTCCTATAATTCACCCCTCCACTTT
CASSEGGSYNSPLHF
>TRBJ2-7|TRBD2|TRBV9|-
TGTGCCAGCAGCCCCGCCCCAGGGCTAGCGGGAGCCCACTACGAGCAGTACTTC
CASSPAPGLAGAHYEQYF
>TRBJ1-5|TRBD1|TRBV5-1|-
TGCGCCAGCAGCGACGGGACAGGCAATCAGCCCCAGCATTTT
CASSDGTGNQPQHF
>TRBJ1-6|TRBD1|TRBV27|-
TGTGCCAGCAAAACAGGGGAGGATAATTCACCCCTCCACTTT
CASKTGEDNSPLHF
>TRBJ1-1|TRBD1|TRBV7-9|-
TGTGCCAGCAGCATTGACAGGGGGCTTGGCACTGAAGCTTTCTTT
CASSIDRGLGTEAFF
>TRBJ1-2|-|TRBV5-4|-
TGTGCCACAGTAAACACAGGCCGACGATCCTATGGCTACACCTTC
CATVNTGRRSYGYTF
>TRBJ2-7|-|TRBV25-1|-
TGTGCCAGCAGTGAAGAAGGGGTCTACGAGCAGTACTTC
CASSEEGVYEQYF
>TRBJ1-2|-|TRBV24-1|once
TGTGCCACCAGTGATTTGGAAGCTGCCGTGGGCTACACCTTC
CATSDLEAAVGYTF
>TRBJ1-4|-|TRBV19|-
TGTGCCAGTAGTATAGCCCCCGCACTCCCGGGTAATGAAAAACTGTTTTTT
CASSIAPALPGNEKLFF
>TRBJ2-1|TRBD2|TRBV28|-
TGTGCCAGCAACTCCGGGACTAGCGAACACAATGAGCAGTTCTTC
CASNSGTSEHNEQFF
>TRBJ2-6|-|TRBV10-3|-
TGTGCCATCACGCGTCCTGGGGCCAACGTCCTGACTTTC
CAITRPGANVLTF
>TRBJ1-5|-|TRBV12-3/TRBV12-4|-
TGTGCCAGCAGTTTCGGTGGGCCCCAGCATTTT
CASSFGGPQHF
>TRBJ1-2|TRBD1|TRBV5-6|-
TGTGCCAGCAGCCCGGGACAGGGATTTACTGGCTACACCTTC
CASSPGQGFTGYTF
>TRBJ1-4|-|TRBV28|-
TGTGCCAGCACCAAGGGAGCCCGGAAACTGTTTTTT
CASTKGARKLFF